This T cell receptor (beta chain) was sequenced in a study of CD8+ T cells in alopecia areata. The CDR3 runs 14 residues. Trimming cost V 1 base and J 2 bases, with 8 bases left between them. Germline CDR1 LNHNV, CDR2 YYDKDF (reference sequence). This clone was recorded a few times. As the sequencing template, cDNA was produced by extracting RNA and reverse transcribing it. TCRdb's copy holds only in-frame clones and misses some; the assay was immunoSEQ multiplex PCR. The sample consists of about 190,000 clones, more than 55% of them appearing once. The sample's treatment: oral pan-JAK inhibitor, 5-10 mg twice daily.

The sample consisted of CD4+ T cells sorted from blood, taken at week 4, from a patient treated with tofacitinib. The TCR originated in a human donor with alopecia areata. This sequence joins TRBV15 and TRBJ2-5; D unresolved. Written as DNA, the CDR3 is TGTGCCACCAGCAGAGTGGGCAGACAAGAGACCCAGTACTTC. It is translated as CATSRVGRQETQYF.